Below, 8 T cell receptor beta chains from the same sample are listed, as sequenced in a study of blood T cell repertoires in COVID-19. Sequencing was performed with immunoSEQ multiplex PCR; in TCRdb, only in-frame clones are kept and a portion is missing. The profile shows over 75,000 clones, about 87% of them singletons. The sequenced sample was peripheral blood. The origin of the receptors is a human donor with COVID-19, enrolled during active disease. The donor label of this sample is uncertain.

The chain employs TRBV7-9 and TRBJ2-5; TRBD2 might be the D (6 bases). V dropped 0 bases and J dropped 2 bases, with 10 bases sitting between them. The CDR3 spans 15 residues. Looked up from germline, CDR1 is SEHNR and CDR2 is FQNEAQ (reference sequence). The CDR3 sequence is CASSLASGYQETQYF. Here the CDR3 DNA reads TGTGCCAGCAGCTTAGCCAGCGGGTATCAAGAGACCCAGTACTTC.

The chain carries TRBV6-6 and TRBJ1-2; 8 bases map to TRBD1. The CDR3 loop spans 14 amino acids. V dropped 5 bases and J dropped 4; count of bases not matched to a gene: 6. Germline V gene lookup returns CDR1 MNHNY and CDR2 SVGAGI (reference sequence). The CDR3 is CASSKDRALYGYTF. The CDR3 nucleotides are TGTGCCAGCAGTAAGGACAGGGCTCTCTATGGCTACACCTTC.

The CDR3 loop reads CSAGQTFYNEQFF. CDR3 bases: TGCAGCGCGGGACAGACCTTCTACAATGAGCAGTTCTTC. This chain uses TRBV29-1 with TRBJ2-1; 7 bases are a match to TRBD1. The CDR3 extends over 13 amino acids. Trimming took 7 bases from V and 3 from J; bases not matched to a gene: 6. Germline V gene lookup returns CDR1 SQVTM and CDR2 ANQGSEA.

The V call is TRBV7-8, the J call TRBJ2-7, with D possibly TRBD1 on 5 matching bases. Between the trimmed V and J ends, which lost 5 bases and 2 bases, there was a span of 13 bases. This CDR3 has 14 amino acids. Germline V gives CDR1 SGHVS, CDR2 FQNEAQ. The CDR3 loop is CASSQLRVTYEQYF. The DNA of the CDR3 is TGTGCCAGCAGCCAGCTCAGGGTTACCTACGAGCAGTACTTC.

V is TRBV12-3 or TRBV12-4 and J is TRBJ1-5; D ambiguous. The CDR3 is made up of 12 amino acids. The V gene lost 6 bases and the J gene lost 7 bases, with 10 bases spanning the gap. The CDR3 here is CASSPRRQPQHF. Here the CDR3 DNA reads TGTGCCAGCAGCCCCCGGAGGCAGCCCCAGCATTTT.

The gene calls are TRBV14 and TRBJ2-7, with 12 nucleotides matching TRBD2. Trimming removed 5 bases from V and 2 bases from J; junction bases left unmatched: 4. Germline CDR1 and CDR2: SGHDN and FVKESK. The CDR3 consists of 15 residues. The DNA for the CDR3 is TGTGCCAGCAGCGTTCTAGCGGGAGGGCCCTACGAGCAGTACTTC. It yields the protein CASSVLAGGPYEQYF.

The CDR3 reads CATSLGTDTQYF. The CDR3 DNA reads as TGTGCCACCAGTCTTGGCACAGATACGCAGTATTTT. The V and J genes are TRBV24-1 and TRBJ2-3; D unresolved. Trimming took off 6 bases at V and 1 base at J, with 4 bases between the two ends. CDR1 and CDR2 from the germline V gene are KGHDR and SFDVKD. The CDR3 length is 12 residues.

In the case of this clone: This CDR3 is also generated by other DNA sequences in the sample. The chain is built from TRBV5-1 and TRBJ1-6; 10 bases line up with TRBD1. The germline gives CDR1 SGHRS, CDR2 YFSETQ. V shed 0 bases, J shed 8 bases, and the junction held 2 bases outside the gene matches. This CDR3 has 15 residues. This CDR3 is CASSLAGTGDSPLHF. As DNA, the CDR3 is TGCGCCAGCAGCTTGGCTGGGACAGGGGATTCACCCCTCCACTTT. Variable domain in full (rest from reference TRBV5-1 and TRBJ1-6): KAGVTQTPRYLIKTRGQQVTLSCSPISGHRSVSWYQQTPGQGLQFLFEYFSETQRNKGNFPGRFSGRQFSNSRSEMNVSTLELGDSALYLCASSLAGTGDSPLHFGNGTRLTVT.